These 14 T cell receptor beta chains share one sample of origin, sequenced in a study of monozygotic twins with inflammatory bowel disease. Following a re-call of the 5' RACE reads, TCRdb has one entry per CDR3 protein and lacks DNA. The table lists fewer than 450,000 distinct CDR3 sequences. Specimen: blood. All receptors come from a human donor with ulcerative colitis or Crohn's disease, or a healthy co-twin of an affected twin (not recorded which).

This sequence joins TRBV2 and TRBJ2-1; TCRdb's assignment of TRBD2 cannot be checked, as there is no DNA. The germline V gene encodes CDR1 SNHLY and CDR2 FYNNEI. CDR3 length: 13 residues. The CDR3 loop reads CASMRTSFNEQFF.

This CDR3 is CSARDRASAGTDTQYF. This chain uses TRBV20-1 with TRBJ2-3; TCRdb's assignment of TRBD2 cannot be checked, as there is no DNA. Germline V gives CDR1 DFQATT, CDR2 SNEGSKA (reference sequence). CDR3 size: 16 residues.

The CDR3 is CASSLDRAPNQPQHF. The V call is TRBV7-2, the J call TRBJ1-5; the D call from TCRdb, TRBD1, cannot be confirmed without DNA. CDR3 length equals 15 residues. Germline loops: CDR1 SGHTA, CDR2 FQGNSA.

The rearrangement uses TRBV29-1 and TRBJ2-1; TCRdb reports TRBD1, a call that lacks DNA to check it against. Germline CDR1 reads SQVTM; CDR2 reads ANQGSEA. The length of the CDR3 is 12 residues. This CDR3 reads CSSVGLGVEQFF.

This rearrangement joins TRBV12-3 or TRBV12-4 to TRBJ2-6. There are 17 residues in the CDR3. This chain's CDR3 is CASSHGTFSSGANVLTF.

The gene calls are TRBV5-6 and TRBJ1-1. The germline V gene has CDR1 SGHDT and CDR2 YYEEEE. CDR3 size: 13 residues. The CDR3 here is CASSASRNTEAFF.

The CDR3: CASRPEGAAWKLFF. The gene calls are TRBV5-1 and TRBJ1-4; TCRdb's D call of TRBD1 is untestable without DNA. The germline V gene has CDR1 SGHRS and CDR2 YFSETQ. This CDR3 is built from 14 residues.

This sequence joins TRBV7-9 and TRBJ1-2. CDR1 is SEHNR, CDR2 FQNEAQ, per germline (reference sequence). The CDR3 is 17 amino acids. The CDR3 loop is CASSLVSGRAQNYGYTF.

This chain uses TRBV7-3 with TRBJ2-3; TCRdb's D call of TRBD1 is untestable without DNA. The CDR3 runs 16 residues. Germline V lookup: CDR1 SGHTA, CDR2 FQGTGA. The CDR3 here is CASSLIGQGSTDTQYF.

This chain connects TRBV7-2 to TRBJ2-2. CDR3 size: 14 residues. CDR1 and CDR2 from the germline V gene are SGHTA and FQGNSA. This chain's CDR3 is CASSFAENTGELFF.

The V gene is TRBV18, the J gene TRBJ1-3. The CDR3 is 14 amino acids. The germline gives CDR1 KGHSH, CDR2 LQKENI. Here the CDR3 reads CASSPATSGNTIYF.

The chain recombines TRBV6-5 with TRBJ1-2. CDR3 size: 13 residues. The germline V gene encodes CDR1 MNHEY and CDR2 SVGAGI. CDR3: CATFLVANYGYTF.

The V call is TRBV7-9, the J call TRBJ2-2. Germline CDR1 is SEHNR and CDR2 is FQNEAQ (reference sequence). There are 13 residues in the CDR3. The CDR3 is CASSPSATGELFF.

The V call is TRBV4-3, the J call TRBJ2-7; TCRdb reports TRBD1, a call that lacks DNA to check it against. The CDR3 contains 15 residues. Germline CDR1 and CDR2: LGHNA and YSLEER. The CDR3 loop is CASSQDNWGVYEQYF.